These 22 T cell receptor beta chains came from one sample sequenced in a study of blood T cell repertoires in COVID-19. Only in-frame clones appear in the TCRdb table, and some are missing; sequencing was by immunoSEQ multiplex PCR. The sample shows 300,000 to 400,000 clones, 75% to 90% of them seen only once. The sample was PBMCs or T cells enriched from blood (not recorded which). These receptor sequences come from a young man who had recovered from COVID-19.

This clone was recorded a few times. The genes are TRBV5-8 and TRBJ2-7, with a weak D call TRBD2 (5 bases). CDR3 length equals 11 residues. V was clipped by 6 bases and J by 9 bases, with 13 bases between them. CDR1 and CDR2 from the germline V gene are SGHTS and YDEGEE. This CDR3 reads CASILAEAQYF. CDR3 DNA sequence: TGTGCCAGCATCCTAGCAGAGGCGCAGTACTTC.

This clone appeared once. This rearrangement joins TRBV27 to TRBJ1-6; D is uncertain. The CDR3 extends over 13 amino acids. Germline values: CDR1 MNHEY, CDR2 SMNVEV (reference sequence). V gave up 3 bases and J gave up 7 bases, with 7 bases separating them. The CDR3 region is CASSFGFNSPLHF. In nucleotides, the CDR3 is TGTGCCAGCAGTTTCGGGTTCAATTCACCCCTCCACTTT.

This rearrangement joins TRBV11-2 to TRBJ1-2, with a weak D call TRBD1 (5 bases). The germline V gene encodes CDR1 SGHAT and CDR2 FQNNGV. The CDR3 is 13 residues long. Trimming shortened V by 4 bases and J by 4 bases, and 10 bases separated the two germline ends. CDR3 in amino acids: CASSSSGSYGYTF. The CDR3 DNA reads TGTGCCAGCAGCTCCTCAGGGTCCTATGGCTACACCTTC.

The chain uses TRBV18 and TRBJ2-5, with TRBD2 matching over 9 bases. Unmatched junction bases numbered 3, after V lost 1 base and J lost 3 bases. The CDR3 length is 15 residues. Looked up from germline, CDR1 is KGHSH and CDR2 is LQKENI. The CDR3 sequence is CASSPRSSGEETQYF. The CDR3 DNA follows: TGTGCCAGCTCACCACGGTCTAGCGGGGAAGAGACCCAGTACTTC.

The rearrangement uses TRBV7-3 and TRBJ1-1; TRBD1 might be the D (5 bases). The CDR3 is made up of 14 amino acids. Trimming removed 2 bases at V and 4 bases at J, with 11 bases between. Per germline, CDR1 SGHTA and CDR2 FQGTGA. The CDR3 region has the DNA TGTGCCAGCAGCTTATGGGGAGGGACCACTGAAGCTTTCTTT. It codes for CASSLWGGTTEAFF.

This chain joins TRBV28 and TRBJ1-5; 10 nucleotides align to TRBD1. Germline lookup yields CDR1 MDHEN and CDR2 SYDVKM. V gave up 4 bases and J gave up 5 bases; unmatched junction bases: 8. This CDR3 comprises 16 residues. This CDR3 reads CASSSDGTGADQPQHF. The DNA for the CDR3 is TGTGCCAGCAGTTCTGACGGGACAGGGGCCGATCAGCCCCAGCATTTT. Looking up the rest from reference TRBV28 and TRBJ1-5 gives the full variable domain: DVKVTQSSRYLVKRTGEKVFLECVQDMDHENMFWYRQDPGLGLRLIYFSYDVKMKEKGDIPEGYSVSREKKERFSLILESASTNQTSMYLCASSSDGTGADQPQHFGDGTRLSIL.

This chain links TRBV5-1 with TRBJ2-6, with D perhaps matching TRBD1 (6 bases). CDR3 length equals 17 residues. Germline-derived CDR1 and CDR2 are SGHRS and YFSETQ. V shed 1 base and J shed 0 bases, with 11 bases lying between them. This CDR3 reads CASSLTGPASGANVLTF. In DNA form, the CDR3 reads TGCGCCAGCAGCTTGACAGGGCCAGCCTCTGGGGCCAACGTCCTGACTTTC.

The J gene is TRBJ1-2, the V gene TRBV28; 11 bases are a match to TRBD1. This CDR3 is built from 13 residues. V was clipped by 11 bases and J by 3 bases; unmatched bases: 5. CDR1 and CDR2 from the germline V gene are MDHEN and SYDVKM. The CDR3 loop reads CAAGQGADYGYTF. CDR3 DNA: TGTGCCGCAGGACAGGGGGCGGACTATGGCTACACCTTC.

This clone occurred a few times. The J gene is TRBJ2-1, the V gene TRBV7-9, with TRBD2 matching over 8 bases. The CDR3 is made up of 13 amino acids. From germline, CDR1 is SEHNR and CDR2 FQNEAQ (reference sequence). J was trimmed by 8 bases and V by 3 bases; bases with no gene match: 3. The CDR3 region is CASSLVGGDEQFF. The CDR3 DNA reads as TGTGCCAGCAGCTTGGTCGGGGGGGATGAGCAGTTCTTC.

This clone has only one observation. This rearrangement joins TRBV7-6 to TRBJ1-2; D unresolved. The V and J ends lost 6 bases and 8 bases respectively, with 10 bases between them. Germline assignment: CDR1 SGHVS and CDR2 FNYEAQ. The CDR3 covers 11 residues. The CDR3 coding sequence is TGTGCCAGCAGAGGGAGATTCGGCTACACCTTC. Translation: CASRGRFGYTF. Based on the CDR3 plus reference TRBV7-6 and TRBJ1-2, the full variable domain is GAGVSQSPRYKVTKRGQDVALRCDPISGHVSLYWYRQALGQGPEFLTYFNYEAQQDKSGLPNDRFSAERPEGSISTLTIQRTEQRDSAMYRCASRGRFGYTFGSGTRLTVV.

The chain is built from TRBV7-3 and TRBJ1-1; the match to TRBD1 covers 8 bases. The CDR3 contains 14 residues. The junction had 4 bases not matched to a gene; V was cut back by 1 base and J by 6 bases. The germline gives CDR1 SGHTA, CDR2 FQGTGA. CDR3 residues: CASSLSAGGSEAFF. The CDR3 nucleotides read TGTGCCAGCAGCTTAAGCGCAGGGGGCTCTGAAGCTTTCTTT.

The chain has TRBV7-9 and TRBJ1-1, with D possibly matching TRBD1 (5 bases). From germline, CDR1 is SEHNR and CDR2 FQNEAQ (reference sequence). V was trimmed by 5 bases and J by 3 bases, leaving 19 bases between them. The CDR3 is made up of 16 amino acids. Written as DNA, the CDR3 is TGTGCCAGCAGCCCCCATGTTGGGGGGAGAGACACTGAAGCTTTCTTT. It translates to CASSPHVGGRDTEAFF.

V and J are TRBV27 and TRBJ2-7, with TRBD2 identical over 12 bases. This CDR3 contains 15 residues. V dropped 2 bases and J dropped 4; count of bases not matched to a gene: 3. Germline CDR1 is MNHEY and CDR2 is SMNVEV (reference sequence). The CDR3 sequence: CASSLVTSGRYEQYF. The CDR3 DNA is TGTGCCAGCAGTTTAGTTACTAGCGGGAGGTACGAGCAGTACTTC.

V and J are TRBV5-8 and TRBJ1-1, with TRBD1 matching over 7 bases. The J segment lost 1 base and the V segment lost 4 bases, leaving 7 bases of the junction unmatched. The CDR3 sequence is 15 residues long. Per the germline V gene, CDR1 is SGHTS and CDR2 is YDEGEE. CDR3 in amino acids: CASSRDRARNTEAFF. CDR3 DNA sequence: TGTGCCAGCAGCAGAGACAGGGCGAGGAACACTGAAGCTTTCTTT.

The chain couples TRBV7-2 to TRBJ1-6; tentative D call: TRBD1 (5 bases). V was shortened by 2 bases and J by 0 bases, with 11 bases between the two germline ends. The CDR3 runs 17 residues. The germline V gene encodes CDR1 SGHTA and CDR2 FQGNSA. The CDR3 nucleotides are TGTGCCAGCAGCTTATTTCGGGGGAGCTCCTATAATTCACCCCTCCACTTT. This codes for CASSLFRGSSYNSPLHF. The complete variable domain, with remaining parts taken from reference TRBV7-2 and TRBJ1-6, reads GAGVSQSPSNKVTEKGKDVELRCDPISGHTALYWYRQSLGQGLEFLIYFQGNSAPDKSGLPSDRFSAERTGGSVSTLTIQRTQQEDSAVYLCASSLFRGSSYNSPLHFGNGTRLTVT.

J is TRBJ1-5 and V is TRBV2; 7 bases fit TRBD1. CDR1 SNHLY and CDR2 FYNNEI come from the germline V gene. After removal of 5 bases from V and 7 bases from J, the junction contained 8 bases not matched to a gene. The CDR3 sequence is 14 residues long. In DNA form, the CDR3 reads TGTGCCAGCAGTCCGACAGGGTTCCCGCAGCCCCAGCATTTT. It encodes CASSPTGFPQPQHF. Together with reference TRBV2 and TRBJ1-5, the CDR3 gives the full variable domain: EPEVTQTPSHQVTQMGQEVILRCVPISNHLYFYWYRQILGQKVEFLVSFYNNEISEKSEIFDDQFSVERPDGSNFTLKIRSTKLEDSAMYFCASSPTGFPQPQHFGDGTRLSIL.

V is TRBV6-5 and J is TRBJ1-2; D might be TRBD1 (5 bases). V was pared by 4 bases and J by 6 bases, with 15 bases between. This CDR3 is built from 14 residues. Germline V gene lookup returns CDR1 MNHEY and CDR2 SVGAGI. The CDR3 protein is CASSSPGGGDGYTF. The CDR3 DNA is TGTGCCAGCAGTTCCCCCGGGGGGGGAGATGGCTACACCTTC.

CDR3 residues: CASSLTQGLGEAFF. The CDR3 DNA sequence: TGCGCCAGCAGCTTGACACAGGGGCTTGGTGAAGCTTTCTTT. The gene calls are TRBV5-1 and TRBJ1-1; 7 bases agree with TRBD1. Germline trimming cut 1 base from V and 7 bases from J; bases unmatched to any gene: 7. This CDR3 has 14 amino acids. Per the germline V gene, CDR1 is SGHRS and CDR2 is YFSETQ.

This rearrangement joins TRBV19 to TRBJ1-1; D call uncertain. In germline, CDR1 is LNHDA, CDR2 SQIVND (reference sequence). Trimming left V 5 bases short and J 7 bases short, with 8 bases between. This CDR3 region has 11 residues. CDR3 DNA: TGTGCCAGTAGTCTCCGGTATGAAGCTTTCTTT. It is translated as CASSLRYEAFF.

J is TRBJ2-7 and V is TRBV28, with D possibly matching TRBD1 (6 bases). The CDR3 sequence is 14 residues long. Trimming shortened V by 8 bases and J by 3 bases, and 17 bases separated the two germline ends. Germline CDR1 MDHEN, CDR2 SYDVKM. This CDR3 reads CASRKDSRHYEQYF. The CDR3 DNA is TGTGCCAGCCGCAAGGACAGCCGACACTACGAGCAGTACTTC.

The V call is TRBV2, the J call TRBJ1-2; tentative D call: TRBD1 (6 bases). V was trimmed by 8 bases and J by 7 bases, leaving 23 bases between them. This CDR3 has 15 residues. Germline loops: CDR1 SNHLY, CDR2 FYNNEI. The CDR3 region is CASYGGWQGMGGYTF. Written as DNA, the CDR3 is TGTGCCAGCTATGGGGGCTGGCAGGGGATGGGTGGCTACACCTTC. The variable domain in full, with the rest retrieved from reference TRBV2 and TRBJ1-2, is EPEVTQTPSHQVTQMGQEVILRCVPISNHLYFYWYRQILGQKVEFLVSFYNNEISEKSEIFDDQFSVERPDGSNFTLKIRSTKLEDSAMYFCASYGGWQGMGGYTFGSGTRLTVV.

This clone showed up just once. At the DNA level, this CDR3 is encoded by other sequences in the same sample as well. The chain is built from TRBV27 and TRBJ2-1; 14 bases agree with TRBD2. This CDR3 is built from 14 residues. Germline V lookup: CDR1 MNHEY, CDR2 SMNVEV (reference sequence). J was trimmed by 9 bases and V by 6 bases; bases with no gene match: 4. The CDR3 sequence is CASRGLAGVGEQFF. CDR3 in DNA: TGTGCCAGCAGGGGACTAGCGGGAGTTGGTGAGCAGTTCTTC.